The sequence of this T cell receptor (beta chain) was determined in a study of blood T cell repertoires in COVID-19. Study as a whole: Samples of COVID-19 (acute and convalescent) were obtained from the United States, Italy and Spain. Sources were T cells, B-cell-depleted T cells, or PBMCs; the material itself was cDNA or gDNA.

This clone was counted once. The V end lost 3 bases, the J end lost 6 bases, and 5 bases lay between the germline ends. This CDR3 comprises 12 residues. Per germline, CDR1 LNHDA and CDR2 SQIVND (reference sequence). Per the study methods: By means of reference gene primer amplification, nucleated cell counts were estimated. Data came from immunoSEQ multiplex PCR; TCRdb stores just in-frame clones and leaves some out. The V and J calls and clone size were taken over from that table, and D and trimming were inferred from the DNA. The data show some 150,000 clones, 70% to 85% seen once. The sequenced sample was peripheral blood. The receptor's source is a woman aged 50 to 65 in a cohort sampled during active or convalescent COVID-19. The chain couples TRBV19 to TRBJ2-2; unclear D gene. This chain's CDR3 is CASSILSGELFF. The CDR3, as DNA: TGTGCCAGTAGTATTCTGTCCGGGGAGCTGTTTTTT. Full variable domain (missing parts from reference TRBV19 and TRBJ2-2): DGGITQSPKYLFRKEGQNVTLSCEQNLNHDAMYWYRQDPGQGLRLIYYSQIVNDFQKGDIAEGYSVSREKKESFPLTVTSAQKNPTAFYLCASSILSGELFFGEGSRLTVL.